This T cell receptor (beta chain) appears in the sequencing data of a study of a mutant IDH1 vaccine in newly diagnosed glioma. Study-wide context: Treated patients had a mean age of 40.4 years and a sex split that was around 62% male and 37.5% female. The earlier regimen, radiotherapy, temozolomide, or both, was most often both.

Method: immunoSEQ multiplex PCR; TCRdb's copy keeps in-frame clones and lacks some. The sample includes 30,000 to 40,000 clones, roughly 89% of them seen just once. Sample time point: baseline, week 1 (first vaccination visit). Sample treatment: pre-vaccination baseline after standard-of-care therapy. The CDR3 is made up of 16 amino acids. V shed 7 bases and J 0 bases; nucleotides not matched to a gene: 10. The germline CDR1 and CDR2 sequences are SNHLY and FYNNEI. The chain links TRBV2 to TRBJ2-3; 7 bases agree with TRBD2. This sequence originates from a man younger than 35 with glioma. Sample: PBMCs, taken from a glioma patient treated with radiotherapy, temozolomide or both. The CDR3 sequence is CASKNEPRGSTDTQYF. The DNA of the CDR3 is TGTGCCAGCAAGAACGAGCCGCGGGGGAGCACAGATACGCAGTATTTT. Variable domain in full (rest from reference TRBV2 and TRBJ2-3): EPEVTQTPSHQVTQMGQEVILRCVPISNHLYFYWYRQILGQKVEFLVSFYNNEISEKSEIFDDQFSVERPDGSNFTLKIRSTKLEDSAMYFCASKNEPRGSTDTQYFGPGTRLTVL.